This TCR beta chain was recovered during a study of T-cell memory formation after mild COVID-19. In the study overall: Largely, the TCR clusters proved donor specific. Broader study findings: Nothing showed for sure that second-wave clones peaking on day 37 were SARS-CoV-2 specific.

Trimming cost V 3 bases and J 9 bases, with 15 bases left between them. Germline V gene lookup returns CDR1 MNHNY and CDR2 SVGAGI (reference sequence). The CDR3 loop spans 14 amino acids. TCRdb reanalysed the 5' RACE reads using MiXCR and keeps one entry per CDR3 protein. The table includes 290,000 or so distinct CDR3 sequences, around 19% detected once. Comments on this clonotype: What it binds is not known.

Specimen: PBMCs or a T cell subset sorted from them (not recorded which). This sequence originates from a man younger than 35 who had mild COVID-19 (a few samples of this study predate the infection). Cell type and time point are not known. V usage is TRBV6-6 and J usage is TRBJ1-3; D gene uncertain. CDR3: CASSYGEGVGTIYF. The CDR3 coding sequence is TGTGCCAGCAGTTATGGAGAAGGCGTTGGCACCATATATTTT.